The rows below give T cell receptor beta chains drawn from one sample of a study of blood T cell repertoires in COVID-19. Sequencing used immunoSEQ multiplex PCR; TCRdb keeps in-frame clones, though not all of them. The sample holds about 140,000 clones; around 90% are singletons and the top ten take 1.5% to 2%. The specimen was peripheral blood. The receptors derive from a man between 65 and 79 years old with acute or convalescent COVID-19. Each CDR3 is given with its conserved first and last residue. The D gene is left open where the match is weak. Size is stated for part of the rows, as once, few or many counts, or as a class when the clone is expanded.

j_gene,d_gene,v_gene,abundance,CDR3aa,CDR3nt
TRBJ2-7,TRBD1,TRBV9,.,CASSGAGTGVYEQYF,TGTGCCAGCAGCGGTGCCGGGACAGGGGTTTACGAGCAGTACTTC
TRBJ1-4,.,TRBV6-5,.,CASTGLGRDEKLFF,TGTGCCAGCACCGGCTTGGGTCGGGATGAAAAACTGTTTTTT
TRBJ2-3,TRBD1,TRBV9,.,CASSVGTGGADTQYF,TGTGCCAGCAGCGTGGGGACAGGGGGTGCAGATACGCAGTATTTT
TRBJ2-7,.,TRBV2,.,CASSQRPYEQYF,TGTGCCAGCAGTCAGCGGCCTTACGAGCAGTACTTC
TRBJ1-2,TRBD1,TRBV5-1,.,CASSWNPGQRDNYGYTF,TGCGCCAGCAGCTGGAACCCGGGACAGAGAGATAACTATGGCTACACCTTC
TRBJ2-3,.,TRBV5-5,.,CASSLVQAGGDTQYF,TGTGCCAGCAGCTTGGTACAGGCAGGGGGGGATACGCAGTATTTT
TRBJ2-7,.,TRBV6-1,.,CASSVEWAEQTPYEQYF,TGTGCCAGCAGTGTCGAATGGGCTGAACAGACCCCCTACGAGCAGTACTTC
TRBJ2-1,TRBD2,TRBV6-5,once,CASSSGLAGLYNEQFF,TGTGCCAGCAGTTCCGGACTAGCGGGACTTTACAATGAGCAGTTCTTC
TRBJ2-1,TRBD1,TRBV29-1,once,CSVQGAYNEQFF,TGCAGCGTACAGGGGGCCTACAATGAGCAGTTCTTC
TRBJ2-7,TRBD2,TRBV7-2,once,CASSFPGTTYEQYF,TGTGCCAGCAGCTTCCCCGGGACTACCTACGAGCAGTACTTC
TRBJ2-1,.,TRBV1,.,CTSSQEDLAGAEFYNEQFF,TGCACCAGCAGCCAAGAAGATCTAGCGGGGGCCGAGTTCTACAATGAGCAGTTCTTC
TRBJ1-6,.,TRBV6-6,.,CASRQSSYNSPLHF,TGTGCCAGCAGACAGAGCTCCTATAATTCACCCCTCCACTTT
TRBJ2-5,.,TRBV30,.,CAWSVGAETQYF,TGTGCCTGGAGTGTGGGGGCAGAGACCCAGTACTTC
TRBJ2-3,TRBD1,TRBV6-6,.,CASSIQSGQGTDTQYF,TGTGCCAGCAGTATTCAATCAGGACAGGGAACAGATACGCAGTATTTT
TRBJ2-5,.,TRBV28,.,CASSLWRSRTNGLGQETQYF,TGTGCCAGCAGTTTATGGAGGAGCAGGACAAATGGTTTAGGCCAAGAGACCCAGTACTTC
TRBJ1-3,TRBD1,TRBV4-2,.,CASSQEGTGDPRNTIYF,TGTGCCAGCAGCCAAGAAGGGACAGGGGACCCCAGAAACACCATATATTTT
TRBJ2-2,.,TRBV5-1,.,CASSPGYVGSGELFF,TGCGCCAGCAGCCCGGGATACGTGGGGTCCGGGGAGCTGTTTTTT
TRBJ1-5,.,TRBV7-9,.,CASSLWFGEGNQPQHF,TGTGCCAGCAGCTTGTGGTTCGGGGAGGGCAATCAGCCCCAGCATTTT
TRBJ2-2,.,TRBV5-1,.,CASSRTGLEAGELFF,TGCGCCAGCAGCCGTACAGGGTTGGAGGCCGGGGAGCTGTTTTTT
TRBJ2-5,TRBD1,TRBV27,once,CASRPQGAPETQYF,TGTGCCAGCAGGCCCCAGGGGGCGCCGGAGACCCAGTACTTC
TRBJ2-4,TRBD2,TRBV5-1,.,CASSLAGRDIQYF,TGCGCCAGCAGCTTGGCAGGGAGGGACATTCAGTACTTC
TRBJ2-1,TRBD2,TRBV6-1,once,CASSEGWRTSDYSYNEQFF,TGTGCCAGCAGTGAAGGTTGGAGGACTAGCGATTACTCCTACAATGAGCAGTTCTTC
TRBJ2-7,TRBD1,TRBV3-1/TRBV3-2,many,CASSRGTGEDEQYF,TGTGCCAGCAGCCGAGGGACAGGGGAGGACGAGCAGTACTTC
TRBJ1-1,.,TRBV14,.,CASSPGVTEAFF,TGTGCCAGCAGCCCAGGGGTTACTGAAGCTTTCTTT
TRBJ1-1,.,TRBV6-5,.,CASSYQGFGTEAFF,TGTGCCAGCAGTTACCAGGGCTTCGGCACTGAAGCTTTCTTT
TRBJ2-1,.,TRBV7-3,.,CASSADSSYNEQFF,TGTGCCAGCAGCGCTGACAGCTCCTACAATGAGCAGTTCTTC
TRBJ2-1,.,TRBV10-3,.,CAISETPGGRDNEQFF,TGTGCCATCAGTGAGACCCCAGGGGGGCGCGACAATGAGCAGTTCTTC
TRBJ1-5,.,TRBV6-5,.,CASSPGRYNQPQHF,TGTGCCAGCAGCCCAGGAAGATACAATCAGCCCCAGCATTTT
TRBJ2-5,.,TRBV19,.,CASRAIQQETQYF,TGTGCCAGTAGAGCGATACAACAAGAGACCCAGTACTTC
TRBJ1-2,.,TRBV6-9,.,CASTAGSHLNYGYTF,TGTGCCAGCACGGCAGGCTCCCACTTGAACTATGGCTACACCTTC
TRBJ1-2,TRBD1,TRBV6-6,.,CASSYGDRDGYTF,TGTGCCAGCAGTTACGGCGACAGGGATGGCTACACCTTC
TRBJ1-4,TRBD1,TRBV5-4,.,CASSLKGDRAEEKLFF,TGTGCCAGCAGCTTGAAGGGGGACAGGGCGGAAGAAAAACTGTTTTTT
TRBJ1-1,.,TRBV6-1,.,CASSERQVMNTEAFF,TGTGCCAGCAGTGAACGACAGGTAATGAACACTGAAGCTTTCTTT
TRBJ1-2,.,TRBV30,.,CAWSFGRARGYTF,TGTGCCTGGAGTTTTGGCAGGGCAAGGGGCTACACCTTC
TRBJ2-5,.,TRBV13,once,CASSSWTAQETQYF,TGTGCCAGCAGCTCATGGACAGCTCAAGAGACCCAGTACTTC
TRBJ1-2,TRBD1,TRBV12-3/TRBV12-4,.,CASNPGGGYGYTF,TGTGCCAGCAATCCAGGGGGCGGGTATGGCTACACCTTC
TRBJ2-3,.,TRBV11-3,.,CASSSGGSTDTQYF,TGTGCCAGCAGCTCAGGGGGGAGCACAGATACGCAGTATTTT
TRBJ1-6,.,TRBV7-9,.,CASSLVTEDSPLHF,TGTGCCAGCAGCTTGGTAACGGAGGATTCACCCCTCCACTTT
TRBJ2-2,.,TRBV7-8,.,CASSLGQGTTGELFF,TGTGCCAGCAGCTTAGGGCAGGGGACCACCGGGGAGCTGTTTTTT
TRBJ2-7,.,TRBV27,.,CASGGGPRTYEQYF,TGTGCCAGCGGAGGGGGCCCCCGAACCTACGAGCAGTACTTC
TRBJ1-5,TRBD1,TRBV5-1,.,CASSLGQGGRGNQPQHF,TGCGCCAGCAGCTTGGGACAGGGAGGACGAGGCAATCAGCCCCAGCATTTT
TRBJ1-2,.,TRBV24-1,.,CATSAGFNYGYTF,TGTGCCACCAGTGCGGGGTTTAACTATGGCTACACCTTC
TRBJ1-5,.,TRBV10-3,few,CAISEGQVGAQPQHF,TGTGCCATCAGTGAAGGTCAGGTGGGGGCCCAGCCCCAGCATTTT
TRBJ2-1,TRBD2,TRBV28,.,CASSLYRLAGASSYNEQFF,TGTGCCAGCAGTTTGTATAGGCTAGCGGGAGCGAGCTCCTACAATGAGCAGTTCTTC
TRBJ2-7,TRBD1,TRBV30,.,CAWIVLVLGQGMSYEQYF,TGTGCCTGGATAGTCCTGGTTTTGGGACAGGGGATGTCCTACGAGCAGTACTTC
TRBJ2-6,TRBD1,TRBV3-1/TRBV3-2,.,CASTRGSGGWSGANVLTF,TGTGCCAGCACCCGAGGATCAGGGGGCTGGTCTGGGGCCAACGTCCTGACTTTC
TRBJ2-3,TRBD2,TRBV7-2,.,CASRLAGGTDTQYF,TGTGCCAGCAGACTAGCGGGAGGGACAGATACGCAGTATTTT
TRBJ1-1,TRBD1,TRBV4-2,.,CASSQDPGTGGETEAFF,TGTGCCAGCAGCCAGGACCCCGGGACAGGGGGGGAGACTGAAGCTTTCTTT
TRBJ2-7,.,TRBV5-1,.,CASSLDRPYEQYF,TGCGCCAGCAGCCTGGACAGACCCTACGAGCAGTACTTC
TRBJ2-4,.,TRBV25-1,.,CASSDSPRALAKNIQYF,TGTGCCAGCAGTGACTCCCCCCGCGCCCTAGCCAAAAACATTCAGTACTTC